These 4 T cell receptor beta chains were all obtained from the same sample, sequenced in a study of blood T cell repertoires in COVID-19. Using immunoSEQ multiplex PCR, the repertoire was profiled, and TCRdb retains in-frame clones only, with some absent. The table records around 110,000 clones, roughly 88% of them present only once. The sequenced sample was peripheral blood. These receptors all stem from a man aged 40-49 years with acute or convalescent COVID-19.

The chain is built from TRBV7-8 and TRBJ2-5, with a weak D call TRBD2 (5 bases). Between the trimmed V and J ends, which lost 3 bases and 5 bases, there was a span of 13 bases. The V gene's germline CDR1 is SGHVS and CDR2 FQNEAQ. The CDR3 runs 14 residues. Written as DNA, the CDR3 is TGTGCCAGCAGCTTCGGTTCTTCGGGGGAGACCCAGTACTTC. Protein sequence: CASSFGSSGETQYF.

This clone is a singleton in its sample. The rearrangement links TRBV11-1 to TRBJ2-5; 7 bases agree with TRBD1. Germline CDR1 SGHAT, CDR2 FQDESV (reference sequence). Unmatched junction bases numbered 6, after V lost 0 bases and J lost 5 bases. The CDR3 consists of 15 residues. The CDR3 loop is CASSLARQGLETQYF. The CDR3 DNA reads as TGTGCCAGCAGCTTAGCCCGACAGGGATTGGAGACCCAGTACTTC.

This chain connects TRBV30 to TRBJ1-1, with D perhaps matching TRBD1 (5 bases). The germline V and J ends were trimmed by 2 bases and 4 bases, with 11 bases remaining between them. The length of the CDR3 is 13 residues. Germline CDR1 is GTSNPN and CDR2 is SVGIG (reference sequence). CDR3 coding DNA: TGTGCCTGGAGTTCCAGACAGACCACTGAAGCTTTCTTT. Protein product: CAWSSRQTTEAFF.

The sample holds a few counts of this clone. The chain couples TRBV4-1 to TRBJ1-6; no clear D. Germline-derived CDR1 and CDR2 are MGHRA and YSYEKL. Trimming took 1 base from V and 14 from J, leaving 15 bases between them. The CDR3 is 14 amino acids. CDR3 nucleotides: TGCGCCAGCAGCCAAGGAGATCATTTCGCCACCCTCCACTTT. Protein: CASSQGDHFATLHF.